These T cell receptor beta chains were read from a single sample in a study of blood T cell repertoires in COVID-19. Some clones are missing from TCRdb's copy, which holds only in-frame ones; the method was immunoSEQ multiplex PCR. The sample shows about 200,000 clones, about 76% of them seen only once. The sequenced material came from peripheral blood. The receptors shown here come from a woman in her thirties or forties with COVID-19, enrolled during active disease. Each CDR3 is given with its conserved first and last residue.

TRBJ2-7 | TRBV6-5 | CASSRQGAREQYF
TRBJ2-5 | TRBV7-8 | CASTIPPGEETQYF
TRBJ2-2 | TRBV10-1 | CASSDPPGTGELFF
TRBJ2-7 | TRBV7-9 | CASSNTGDRTYEQYF
TRBJ2-1 | TRBV7-2 | CASSYDYGEQFF
TRBJ2-7 | TRBV11-2 | CASSGGDGREQYF
TRBJ1-5 | TRBV5-8 | CASSTDRGLGQPQHF
TRBJ2-1 | TRBV7-2 | CASSLGGSRNEQFF
TRBJ2-5 | TRBV7-2 | CASSPLFTQETQYF
TRBJ2-4 | TRBV6-5 | CASSYSGGKNIQYF
TRBJ1-2 | TRBV7-2 | CASSLTGAYGYTF
TRBJ2-3 | TRBV5-4 | CASSLGGLAGGLGTDTQYF
TRBJ2-5 | TRBV2 | CASTEQETQYF
TRBJ2-5 | TRBV29-1 | CSVEGSGGRAETQYF
TRBJ2-3 | TRBV5-1 | CASSFDAGLTDTQYF
TRBJ1-4 | TRBV7-2 | CASSFRDRGEKLFF
TRBJ2-1 | TRBV13 | CASILQGNEQFF
TRBJ1-3 | TRBV3-1/TRBV3-2 | CASSLSLWSSGNTIYF
TRBJ2-5 | TRBV5-1 | CASSLGFRETQYF
TRBJ2-1 | TRBV4-2 | CASSQVGILGLGSNEQFF
TRBJ2-2 | TRBV6-6 | CASAPITGGGFGELFF
TRBJ1-2 | TRBV5-4 | CASSLQAGGSHGYTF
TRBJ1-1 | TRBV10-3 | CAISRNTEAFF
TRBJ2-3 | TRBV27 | CASSLSRTGSDTQYF
TRBJ2-5 | TRBV5-5 | CASSFMKRAGKTQYF
TRBJ2-4 | TRBV2 | CASSGQGTPNIQYF
TRBJ2-3 | TRBV5-1 | CASSLGLAGVDTQYF
TRBJ1-5 | TRBV6-4 | CASSEWGQGYQPQHF
TRBJ2-1 | TRBV15 | CATSRGSSYNEQFF
TRBJ1-6 | TRBV6-4 | CASSDSTGGSPLHF
TRBJ1-3 | TRBV7-9 | CASSFDSRNTIYF
TRBJ1-4 | TRBV3-1/TRBV3-2 | CASSQGQWELFF
TRBJ2-1 | TRBV4-1 | CASSRGQGESYNEQFF
TRBJ1-5 | TRBV7-2 | CASSLGGRYDQPQHF
TRBJ2-2 | TRBV15 | CATSRDLTPTGELFF
TRBJ2-2 | TRBV5-1 | CASSLTLAGSTNTGELFF
TRBJ2-5 | TRBV3-1/TRBV3-2 | CASSQARGGTPGDQYF
TRBJ2-1 | TRBV4-2 | CASSQGLEPLLFF
TRBJ1-4 | TRBV7-2 | CASSLAWGSNEKLFF
TRBJ2-3 | TRBV27 | CASSLLSRLGSGTQYF
TRBJ2-7 | TRBV7-9 | CASSSRGYEQYF
TRBJ1-2 | TRBV3-1/TRBV3-2 | CASSQGGGYTF
TRBJ1-5 | TRBV18 | CASSANEVWGLNQPQHF
TRBJ2-7 | TRBV11-2 | CASSATGNYEQYF
TRBJ2-5 | TRBV3-1/TRBV3-2 | CASSQEGVIRGYQETQYF
TRBJ1-5 | TRBV7-2 | CASSRDRPQPQHF
TRBJ2-1 | TRBV6-6 | CASSPSGTAYNEQFF